This T cell receptor (beta chain) originates from a study of beta chain features in type 1 diabetes. General study results and limits: Within each of all four CD4+ subsets, Type 1 diabetes patients had TCRB CDR3s that were moderately but significantly shorter. Among patients, naive, central memory and Treg TCRB repertoires appeared more similar than among healthy donors. Cells with high TCR expression could be over-represented when cDNA is sequenced.

The entirety of the isolated RNA underwent reverse transcription, so expressed TCRB transcripts were sequenced. The protocol was immunoSEQ multiplex PCR, while the TCRdb copy is restricted to in-frame clones and leaves out a portion. This sample yields some 660,000 clones, of which around an eighth are seen a single time; 0.03% to 0.045% belongs to the top ten. CDR1 is SGHTA and CDR2 is FQGNSA in the germline V gene. The junction had 12 bases not matched to a gene; V was cut back by 5 bases and J by 4 bases. The CDR3 covers 16 residues. This clone has just a few counts. The antigen is undetermined. The genes are TRBV7-2 and TRBJ2-3; TRBD2 aligns across 7 bases. The receptor was isolated from a man aged 18 to 30 with type 1 diabetes. Material: naive CD4+ T cells from blood. The CDR3: CASSPQGRGTADTQYF. The CDR3 DNA is TGTGCCAGCAGCCCCCAAGGGCGGGGGACGGCAGATACGCAGTATTTT.